Listed below are T cell receptor beta chains from one sample, sequenced in a study of glioma-infiltrating T cells after dendritic cell vaccination. Only in-frame clones appear in the TCRdb table, and some are missing; sequencing was by immunoSEQ multiplex PCR. The sample consists of 75,000 to 100,000 clones, roughly 83% of them appearing once. Material: blood, obtained before dendritic cell vaccination. The receptor set was obtained from a human donor with glioblastoma. The CDR3 runs from the conserved cysteine through the conserved F or W. A D gene is named only where the DNA matches it firmly. Only part of the rows carry a size: once, few, many, or a class if the clone is expanded.

>few|TRBJ2-5|.|14|TRBV11-2
CASSLVWGEETQYF
TGTGCCAGCAGCTTAGTGTGGGGGGAAGAGACCCAGTACTTC
>.|TRBJ1-2|.|14|TRBV11-3
CASSWAQQHYGYTF
TGTGCCAGCAGCTGGGCCCAACAACACTATGGCTACACCTTC
>once|TRBJ1-1|TRBD1|14|TRBV7-2
CASSLVVQGSEAFF
TGTGCCAGCAGCTTAGTTGTACAGGGGAGTGAAGCTTTCTTT
>few|TRBJ1-1|TRBD1|16|TRBV5-1
CASSSRQGTRGTEAFF
TGCGCCAGCAGCTCTAGACAGGGCACTCGGGGCACTGAAGCTTTCTTT
>.|TRBJ2-7|TRBD2|14|TRBV7-2
CASSLDGGFREQYF
TGTGCCAGCAGCTTAGACGGGGGGTTCAGGGAGCAGTACTTC
>.|TRBJ2-5|TRBD2|16|TRBV10-2
CASSLLLAGNQETQYF
TGCGCCAGCAGCCTCCTACTAGCGGGGAACCAAGAGACCCAGTACTTC
>.|TRBJ1-1|.|13|TRBV19
CASSFTVIAEAFF
TGTGCCAGTAGTTTCACAGTGATAGCTGAAGCTTTCTTT
>.|TRBJ2-3|TRBD2|16|TRBV19
CASSIGLAGATDTQYF
TGTGCCAGTAGTATAGGGCTAGCGGGAGCCACAGATACGCAGTATTTT
>few|TRBJ2-3|.|14|TRBV28
CASRSLLATDTQYF
TGTGCCAGCAGATCATTACTAGCCACAGATACGCAGTATTTT
>few|TRBJ1-2|TRBD1|13|TRBV19
CASKRDRVGGYTF
TGTGCCAGTAAGCGGGACAGGGTCGGTGGCTACACCTTC
>.|TRBJ2-5|.|14|TRBV4-1
CASSLNRDEETQYF
TGCGCCAGCAGCCTAAACAGGGATGAAGAGACCCAGTACTTC
>.|TRBJ2-2|.|15|TRBV19
CASRPVTGDTGELFF
TGTGCCAGTAGGCCCGTCACAGGCGACACCGGGGAGCTGTTTTTT
>.|TRBJ1-2|TRBD1|14|TRBV19
CASKKPGQGYGYTF
TGTGCCAGCAAAAAGCCGGGACAGGGCTATGGCTACACCTTC